Presented here are 23 T cell receptor beta chains from one specimen sequenced in a study of control samples from healthy donors and cancer patients. Sequencing was performed with immunoSEQ multiplex PCR; in TCRdb, only in-frame clones are kept and a portion is missing. Among some 74,000 clones listed, approximately 94% were seen once. The sequencing sample was made of blood. These receptor sequences come from a woman aged 25 to 39 in good health.

The gene calls are TRBV5-1 and TRBJ2-3, with D maybe TRBD2 (6 bases). V was cut by 0 bases and J by 7 bases, with 12 bases left in between. Germline-derived CDR1 and CDR2 are SGHRS and YFSETQ. The CDR3 spans 14 residues. CDR3 bases: TGCGCCAGCAGCTTGGCCTCGGGGGAATATACGCAGTATTTT. Translation gives CASSLASGEYTQYF.

The J gene is TRBJ2-1, the V gene TRBV29-1; maybe TRBD2 (6 bases). This CDR3 is built from 11 residues. V lost 7 bases, J lost 2 bases, and 6 bases lay in between. Germline CDR1 and CDR2: SQVTM and ANQGSEA. The CDR3 DNA reads TGCAGCGGGGGGGCCTACAATGAGCAGTTCTTC. This translates into CSGGAYNEQFF.

The V gene is TRBV2, the J gene TRBJ1-1; D might be TRBD1 (6 bases). Trimming shortened V by 3 bases and J by 5 bases, and 13 bases separated the two germline ends. CDR1 and CDR2 from the germline V gene are SNHLY and FYNNEI. The CDR3 contains 14 residues. CDR3 bases: TGTGCCAGCAGTGATAAACGGAGGGGGACTGAAGCTTTCTTT. Translation gives CASSDKRRGTEAFF.

This clone came up once. The chain uses TRBV2 and TRBJ2-1; no clear D. V was clipped by 8 bases and J by 5 bases, with 13 bases between them. The germline V gene has CDR1 SNHLY and CDR2 FYNNEI. This CDR3 region has 13 residues. In nucleotides, the CDR3 is TGTGCCAGCCAGGAAACTCTAGACAATGAGCAGTTCTTC. It translates to CASQETLDNEQFF.

This chain uses TRBV7-2 with TRBJ2-5; 9 bases match TRBD2. Germline V gives CDR1 SGHTA, CDR2 FQGNSA. The junction had 10 bases not matched to a gene; V was cut back by 4 bases and J by 4 bases. The length of the CDR3 is 16 residues. This chain's CDR3 is CASSSSGRAGGETQYF. In DNA form, the CDR3 reads TGTGCCAGCAGCTCCTCCGGGCGAGCGGGGGGAGAGACCCAGTACTTC.

V usage is TRBV19 and J usage is TRBJ1-3; 7 bases line up with TRBD1. The CDR3 is made up of 16 amino acids. The germline CDR1 and CDR2 sequences are LNHDA and SQIVND (reference sequence). V lost 3 bases to trimming and J lost 1 base; unmatched junction nucleotides: 6. The CDR3 sequence: CASSIRQGGSGNTIYF. The CDR3, as DNA: TGTGCCAGTAGTATCCGACAGGGAGGTTCTGGAAACACCATATATTTT.

This CDR3 reads CAWSVGLAGADTQYF. CDR3 in DNA: TGTGCCTGGAGTGTTGGTCTAGCGGGGGCAGATACGCAGTATTTT. The V call is TRBV30, the J call TRBJ2-3; TRBD2 matches 10 bases. The CDR3 has 15 amino acids. The germline V gene has CDR1 GTSNPN and CDR2 SVGIG (reference sequence). The J segment lost 4 bases and the V segment lost 0 bases, leaving 4 bases of the junction unmatched.

This chain joins TRBV19 and TRBJ2-2, with 8 bases fitting TRBD2. This CDR3 is built from 14 residues. The germline gives CDR1 LNHDA, CDR2 SQIVND (reference sequence). The V gene end was trimmed by 6 bases and the J gene end by 7 bases; junction bases not matched to a gene: 7. The DNA for the CDR3 is TGTGCCAGTAGAGCCCCGGGGGGGAGCGGGGAGCTGTTTTTT. Translated: CASRAPGGSGELFF.

The chain has TRBV6-5 and TRBJ1-2; 7 bases match TRBD1. The V gene's germline CDR1 is MNHEY and CDR2 SVGAGI. There are 13 residues in the CDR3. V lost 8 bases, J lost 7 bases, and 10 bases stayed unmatched. This CDR3 is CASGLSQGLGYTF. The CDR3 DNA sequence: TGTGCCAGCGGACTCTCACAGGGGCTTGGCTACACCTTC.

The chain joins TRBV6-6 to TRBJ1-1; 9 nucleotides match TRBD1. With 5 bases clipped from V and 7 bases from J, the junction kept 8 bases outside the gene matches. The CDR3 has 14 residues. CDR1 and CDR2 (germline): MNHNY, SVGAGI (reference sequence). The CDR3 region has the DNA TGTGCCAGCAGTCTGACAGGGGGGCGCCATGAAGCTTTCTTT. Residues: CASSLTGGRHEAFF.

The V and J genes are TRBV7-9 and TRBJ1-6; no definite D call. The CDR3 length is 19 residues. Deletions cut 5 bases from V and 1 base from J, with 21 bases between. CDR1 is SEHNR, CDR2 FQNEAQ, per germline (reference sequence). The CDR3 protein is CASSKTSGGFESYNSPLHF. The DNA for the CDR3 is TGTGCCAGCAGCAAGACCTCGGGAGGGTTTGAGTCCTATAATTCACCCCTCCACTTT.

The chain recombines TRBV6-5 with TRBJ1-3; D is unresolved. The CDR3 extends over 14 amino acids. CDR1 is MNHEY and CDR2 is SVGAGI in the germline V gene. V lost 4 bases and J lost 0, with 7 bases in between. The CDR3 DNA follows: TGTGCCAGCAGTTGGCAGGCCTCTGGAAACACCATATATTTT. It yields the protein CASSWQASGNTIYF.

The CDR3 spells CASSLGTGAQNTEAFF. As DNA, the CDR3 is TGTGCCAGCAGCTTAGGGACAGGAGCACAGAACACTGAAGCTTTCTTT. The chain recombines TRBV11-2 with TRBJ1-1, with 7 bases aligning to TRBD1. The ends lost 1 base at V and 1 base at J; junction bases unmatched: 6. Germline CDR1 and CDR2: SGHAT and FQNNGV. This CDR3 is built from 16 residues.

The V gene is TRBV7-2, the J gene TRBJ1-5; tentatively, D is TRBD1 (5 bases). Germline V gene sequence: CDR1 SGHTA, CDR2 FQGNSA. The CDR3 covers 16 residues. V lost 1 base, J lost 2 bases, and 12 bases lay in between. The CDR3 region has the DNA TGTGCCAGCAGCTTAGGCCCGGGAGGGGGCAATCAGCCCCAGCATTTT. Translation gives CASSLGPGGGNQPQHF.

This chain links TRBV21-1 with TRBJ1-3. TRBV21-1 is marked as a pseudogene. The CDR3 covers 18 residues. CDR3 sequence reads: CASSKGAQGGAKGNTIYF. The CDR3 nucleotides are TGTGCCAGCAGCAAAGGGGCCCAGGGGGGGGCGAAAGGAAACACCATATATTTT.

The genes are TRBV6-5 and TRBJ2-1; 9 bases are shared with TRBD2. The CDR3 consists of 13 residues. V trimming: 8 bases; J trimming: 6 bases; junction bases outside the gene matches: 5. Germline V gene sequence: CDR1 MNHEY, CDR2 SVGAGI. CDR3 in DNA: TGTGCCAGCGGCAGACTAGCGGTCAATGAGCAGTTCTTC. Translating it yields CASGRLAVNEQFF.

This sequence joins TRBV2 and TRBJ1-1; no clear D gene. Germline lookup yields CDR1 SNHLY and CDR2 FYNNEI. With 1 base removed from V and 6 bases from J, the gap between germline ends came to 6 bases. The CDR3 covers 12 residues. The CDR3 DNA is TGTGCCAGCAGTGAAGTGGGCGCTGAAGCTTTCTTT. Protein: CASSEVGAEAFF.

The chain links TRBV29-1 to TRBJ2-5, with TRBD1 matching 8 bases. This CDR3 comprises 13 residues. Per the germline V gene, CDR1 is SQVTM and CDR2 is ANQGSEA. CDR3 sequence (DNA): TGCAGTACCATCAGGGGGCGCGGGGAGACCCAGTACTTC. Residues: CSTIRGRGETQYF.

V is TRBV20-1 and J is TRBJ1-2, with D hard to call. Germline V gene lookup returns CDR1 DFQATT and CDR2 SNEGSKA (reference sequence). V lost 5 bases and J 2 bases, leaving 6 bases between the germline ends. The CDR3 has 11 residues. Written as DNA, the CDR3 is TGCAGTGCTCAGCAGAACTATGGCTACACCTTC. Encoded protein: CSAQQNYGYTF.

The chain combines TRBV19 with TRBJ1-2, with 9 bases identical to TRBD1. CDR1 and CDR2 from the germline V gene are LNHDA and SQIVND (reference sequence). After removal of 3 bases from V and 4 bases from J, the junction contained 9 bases not matched to a gene. The CDR3 has 16 amino acids. The DNA for the CDR3 is TGTGCCAGTAGTATTTCTTCACAGGGGGCAGGCTATGGCTACACCTTC. Translated: CASSISSQGAGYGYTF.

This sequence joins TRBV6-5 and TRBJ1-6; no definite D call. Germline V gives CDR1 MNHEY, CDR2 SVGAGI. The CDR3 contains 15 residues. The V gene lost 7 bases and the J gene lost 7 bases, with 17 bases spanning the gap. CDR3 loop: CASKSGNPRNSPLHF. The CDR3, as DNA: TGTGCCAGCAAAAGCGGGAACCCAAGGAATTCACCCCTCCACTTT.

The CDR3 nucleotides are TGCAGCGTTGATAGGGCTAACTATGGCTACACCTTC. It yields the protein CSVDRANYGYTF. This chain links TRBV29-1 with TRBJ1-2; D gene ambiguous. Germline V gene lookup returns CDR1 SQVTM and CDR2 ANQGSEA. Trimming took off 3 bases at V and 0 bases at J, with 5 bases between the two ends. This CDR3 comprises 12 residues.

This rearrangement joins TRBV18 to TRBJ1-1, with D hard to call. Germline CDR1 KGHSH, CDR2 LQKENI. The CDR3 runs 15 residues. The germline V and J ends were trimmed by 3 bases and 0 bases, with 11 bases remaining between them. CDR3 DNA: TGTGCCAGCTCACCTGCGTCGGGGATGAACACTGAAGCTTTCTTT. It specifies CASSPASGMNTEAFF.